This T cell receptor (beta chain) came from a study of beta chain features in type 1 diabetes. General study points: Fewer insertions but more deletions were seen at VDJ junctions in type 1 diabetes patients. Type 1 diabetes patients had TCRB CDR3s that were shorter (moderately but significantly so) in all four CD4+ subsets.

The sample holds a few counts of this clone. The antigen is not known. The CDR3 covers 12 residues. Germline CDR1 is MDHEN and CDR2 is SYDVKM. Trimming took off 5 bases at V and 4 bases at J, with 8 bases between the two ends. TCRB transcripts that were expressed got sequenced, as all of the isolated RNA had been reverse transcribed. Sequencing of naive, central memory and regulatory T cell samples gave an average of roughly 4 million reads. TCRdb's copy holds only in-frame clones and misses some; the assay was immunoSEQ multiplex PCR. The data contain approximately 160,000 clones, about a tenth of them singletons.

The source is a man aged 30-40 years with type 1 diabetes. What was sequenced was central memory CD4+ T cells from blood. The chain couples TRBV28 to TRBJ2-5; D is uncertain. The CDR3 region has the DNA TGTGCCAGCAGTGTGGGCATAGAGACCCAGTACTTC. Translated, it gives CASSVGIETQYF.